This entry describes one T cell receptor (beta chain). Its specificity is not known. PBMCs, the starting material, were the source of sorted CD4+ and CD8+ T cells. Isolated RNA was reverse transcribed into cDNA used as the sequencing template. Profiled with immunoSEQ multiplex PCR; TCRdb holds only in-frame clones, not every one. The repertoire includes around 210,000 clones, roughly 56% of them detected once, and about 5.3% sits in the top ten. This record comes from a study of CD8+ T cells in alopecia areata. The V gene lost 5 bases and the J gene lost 4 bases, with 9 bases spanning the gap. This CDR3 region has 13 residues. Germline V gives CDR1 SGHVS, CDR2 FNYEAQ. Overall study findings and caveats: Scalp data also include sequences from resident alphabeta T cells of normal skin. Elevated clonality characterized lesional scalp relative to normal scalp, particularly in alopecia totalis/universalis. Shared TCR sequences were less clear between patients than in mice, possibly partly from HLA diversity.

Sample: CD8+ T cells sorted from blood. The sequence derives from a human donor in good health. This sequence joins TRBV7-6 and TRBJ1-5; D is undetermined. CDR3 sequence reads: CASSPRRNQPQHF. CDR3 DNA: TGTGCCAGCAGCCCTCGACGGAATCAGCCCCAGCATTTT.